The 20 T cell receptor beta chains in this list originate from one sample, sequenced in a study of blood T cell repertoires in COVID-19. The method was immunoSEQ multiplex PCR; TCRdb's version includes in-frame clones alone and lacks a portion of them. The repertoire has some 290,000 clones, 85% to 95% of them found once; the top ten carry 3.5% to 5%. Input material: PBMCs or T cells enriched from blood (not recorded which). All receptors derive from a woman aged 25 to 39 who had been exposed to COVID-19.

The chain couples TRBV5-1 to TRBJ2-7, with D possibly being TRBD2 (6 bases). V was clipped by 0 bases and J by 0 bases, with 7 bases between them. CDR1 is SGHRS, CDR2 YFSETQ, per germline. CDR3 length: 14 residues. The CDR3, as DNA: TGCGCCAGCAGCTTGGGCGGGGACTCCTACGAGCAGTACTTC. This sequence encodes CASSLGGDSYEQYF.

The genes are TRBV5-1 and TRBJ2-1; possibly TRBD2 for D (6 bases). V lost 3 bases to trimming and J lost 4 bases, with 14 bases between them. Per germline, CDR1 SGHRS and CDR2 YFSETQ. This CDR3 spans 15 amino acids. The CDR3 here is CASSSEGPPYNEQFF. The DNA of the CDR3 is TGCGCCAGCAGCTCGGAGGGACCCCCTTACAATGAGCAGTTCTTC.

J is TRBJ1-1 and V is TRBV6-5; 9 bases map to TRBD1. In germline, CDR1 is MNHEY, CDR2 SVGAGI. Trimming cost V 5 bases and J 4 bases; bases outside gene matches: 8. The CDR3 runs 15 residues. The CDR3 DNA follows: TGTGCCAGCAGTACAAGGGACAGGGTGAGCACTGAAGCTTTCTTT. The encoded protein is CASSTRDRVSTEAFF.

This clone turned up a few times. For the CDR3, the DNA is TGTGCCAGAAGCTTGTTCCCGTTTCGGGTGTCTTCAACTAATGAAAAACTGTTTTTT. It encodes CARSLFPFRVSSTNEKLFF. The V and J genes are TRBV5-3 and TRBJ1-4; D is unclear. TRBV5-3 is an open reading frame, and its role is uncertain. The CDR3 consists of 19 residues. Trimming shortened V by 1 base and J by 0 bases, and 19 bases separated the two germline ends.

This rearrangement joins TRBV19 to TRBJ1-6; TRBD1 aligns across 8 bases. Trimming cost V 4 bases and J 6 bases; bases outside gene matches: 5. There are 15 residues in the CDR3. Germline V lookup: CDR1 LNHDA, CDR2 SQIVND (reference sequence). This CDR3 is CASSTGGVLNSPLHF. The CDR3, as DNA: TGTGCCAGTAGTACAGGGGGCGTCCTTAATTCACCCCTCCACTTT. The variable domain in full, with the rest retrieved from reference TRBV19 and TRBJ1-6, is DGGITQSPKYLFRKEGQNVTLSCEQNLNHDAMYWYRQDPGQGLRLIYYSQIVNDFQKGDIAEGYSVSREKKESFPLTVTSAQKNPTAFYLCASSTGGVLNSPLHFGNGTRLTVT.

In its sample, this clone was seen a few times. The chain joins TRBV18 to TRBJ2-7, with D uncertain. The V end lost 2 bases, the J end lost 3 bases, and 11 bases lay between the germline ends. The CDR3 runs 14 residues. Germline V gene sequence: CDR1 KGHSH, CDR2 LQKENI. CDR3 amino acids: CASSPKYSDYEQYF. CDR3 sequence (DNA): TGTGCCAGCTCACCAAAGTACAGTGACTACGAGCAGTACTTC. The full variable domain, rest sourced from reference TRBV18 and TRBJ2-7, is NAGVMQNPRHLVRRRGQEARLRCSPMKGHSHVYWYRQLPEEGLKFMVYLQKENIIDESGMPKERFSAEFPKEGPSILRIQQVVRGDSAAYFCASSPKYSDYEQYFGPGTRLTVT.

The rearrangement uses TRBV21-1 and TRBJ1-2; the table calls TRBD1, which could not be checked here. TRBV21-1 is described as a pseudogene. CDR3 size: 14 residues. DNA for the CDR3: TGTGCCAGCAGCAAACAAAGGGGGATCTATGGCTACACCTTC. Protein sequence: CASSKQRGIYGYTF.

The CDR3 nucleotides read TGTGCCAGCAGCCAAGAACCGTATAACGACGGGGGAATTAGGGGCTACACCTTC. It yields the protein CASSQEPYNDGGIRGYTF. The chain combines TRBV3-1 (or the pseudogene TRBV3-2) with TRBJ1-2; maybe TRBD1 (5 bases). V was cut by 0 bases and J by 8 bases, with 25 bases left in between. The CDR3 extends over 18 amino acids. Germline V gene data show CDR1 as LGHDT and CDR2 as YNNKEL (reference sequence).

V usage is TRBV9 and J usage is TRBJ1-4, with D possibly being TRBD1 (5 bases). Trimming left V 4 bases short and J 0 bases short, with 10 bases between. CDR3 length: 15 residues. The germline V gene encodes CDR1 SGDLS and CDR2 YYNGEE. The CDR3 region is CASSPRQTTNEKLFF. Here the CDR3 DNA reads TGTGCCAGCAGCCCTCGACAGACAACTAATGAAAAACTGTTTTTT.

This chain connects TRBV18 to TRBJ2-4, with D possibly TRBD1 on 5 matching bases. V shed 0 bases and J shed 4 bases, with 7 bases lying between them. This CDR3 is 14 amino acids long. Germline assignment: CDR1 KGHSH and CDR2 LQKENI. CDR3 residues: CASSPPGQKNIQYF. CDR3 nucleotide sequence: TGTGCCAGCTCACCACCGGGGCAGAAAAACATTCAGTACTTC.

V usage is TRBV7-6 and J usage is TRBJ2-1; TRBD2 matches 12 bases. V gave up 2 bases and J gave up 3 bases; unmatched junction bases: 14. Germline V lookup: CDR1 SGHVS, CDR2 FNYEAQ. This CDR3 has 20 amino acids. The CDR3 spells CASSLRPASGGVSHYNEQFF. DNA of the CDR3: TGTGCCAGCAGCTTAAGACCGGCTAGCGGGGGGGTCTCTCACTACAATGAGCAGTTCTTC. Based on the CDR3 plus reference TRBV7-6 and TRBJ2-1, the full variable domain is GAGVSQSPRYKVTKRGQDVALRCDPISGHVSLYWYRQALGQGPEFLTYFNYEAQQDKSGLPNDRFSAERPEGSISTLTIQRTEQRDSAMYRCASSLRPASGGVSHYNEQFFGPGTRLTVL.

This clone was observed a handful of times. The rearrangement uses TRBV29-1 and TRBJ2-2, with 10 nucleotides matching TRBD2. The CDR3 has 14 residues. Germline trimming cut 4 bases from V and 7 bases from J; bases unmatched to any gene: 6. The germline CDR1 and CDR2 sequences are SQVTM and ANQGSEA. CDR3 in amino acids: CSVGRLAGVGELFF. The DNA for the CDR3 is TGCAGCGTTGGAAGGCTAGCGGGGGTCGGGGAGCTGTTTTTT.

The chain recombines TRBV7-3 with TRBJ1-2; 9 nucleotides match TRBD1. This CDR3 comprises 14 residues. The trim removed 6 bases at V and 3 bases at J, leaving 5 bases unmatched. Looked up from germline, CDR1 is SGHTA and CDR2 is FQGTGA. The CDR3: CASSSTGGDYGYTF. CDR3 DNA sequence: TGTGCCAGCAGTTCCACAGGGGGCGACTATGGCTACACCTTC.

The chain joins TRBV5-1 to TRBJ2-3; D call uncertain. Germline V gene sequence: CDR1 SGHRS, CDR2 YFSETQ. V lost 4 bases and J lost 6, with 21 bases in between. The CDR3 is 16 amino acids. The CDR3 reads CASSPRTGVVPDTQYF. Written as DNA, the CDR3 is TGCGCCAGCAGCCCTAGAACCGGAGTAGTCCCCGATACGCAGTATTTT. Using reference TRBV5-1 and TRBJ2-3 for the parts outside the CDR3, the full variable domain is KAGVTQTPRYLIKTRGQQVTLSCSPISGHRSVSWYQQTPGQGLQFLFEYFSETQRNKGNFPGRFSGRQFSNSRSEMNVSTLELGDSALYLCASSPRTGVVPDTQYFGPGTRLTVL.

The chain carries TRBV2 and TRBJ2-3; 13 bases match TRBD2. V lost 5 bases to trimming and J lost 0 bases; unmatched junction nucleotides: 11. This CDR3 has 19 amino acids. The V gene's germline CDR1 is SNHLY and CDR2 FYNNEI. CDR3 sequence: CASSPRPWTSGGSTDTQYF. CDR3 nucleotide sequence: TGTGCCAGCAGTCCCCGGCCCTGGACTAGCGGGGGAAGCACAGATACGCAGTATTTT. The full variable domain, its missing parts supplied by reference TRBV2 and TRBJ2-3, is EPEVTQTPSHQVTQMGQEVILRCVPISNHLYFYWYRQILGQKVEFLVSFYNNEISEKSEIFDDQFSVERPDGSNFTLKIRSTKLEDSAMYFCASSPRPWTSGGSTDTQYFGPGTRLTVL.

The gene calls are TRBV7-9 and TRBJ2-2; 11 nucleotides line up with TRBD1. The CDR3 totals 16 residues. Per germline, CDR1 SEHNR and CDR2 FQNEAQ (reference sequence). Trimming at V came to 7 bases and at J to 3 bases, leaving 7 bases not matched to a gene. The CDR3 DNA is TGTGCCAGCAACACCGGGACAGGGGGGGACACCGGGGAGCTGTTTTTT. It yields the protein CASNTGTGGDTGELFF.

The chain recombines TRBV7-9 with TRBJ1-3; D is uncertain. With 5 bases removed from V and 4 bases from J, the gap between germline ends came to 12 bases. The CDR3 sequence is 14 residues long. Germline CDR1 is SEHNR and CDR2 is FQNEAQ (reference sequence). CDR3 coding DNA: TGTGCCAGCAGCCACCCCCCCGGGGGAAACACCATATATTTT. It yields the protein CASSHPPGGNTIYF.

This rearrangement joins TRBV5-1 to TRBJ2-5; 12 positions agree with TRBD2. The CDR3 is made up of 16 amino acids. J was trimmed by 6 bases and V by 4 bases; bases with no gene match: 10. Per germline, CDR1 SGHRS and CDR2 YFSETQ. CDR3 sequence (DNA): TGCGCCAGCAGCCTCCCTAGCGGGGGGGCCCTAAAGACCCAGTACTTC. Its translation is CASSLPSGGALKTQYF. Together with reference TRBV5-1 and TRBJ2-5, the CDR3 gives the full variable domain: KAGVTQTPRYLIKTRGQQVTLSCSPISGHRSVSWYQQTPGQGLQFLFEYFSETQRNKGNFPGRFSGRQFSNSRSEMNVSTLELGDSALYLCASSLPSGGALKTQYFGPGTRLLVL.

This CDR3 reads CASSIGTGDGYTF. In DNA, the CDR3 is TGTGCCAGTAGTATTGGGACAGGGGATGGCTACACCTTC. The chain carries TRBV19 and TRBJ1-2, with TRBD1 identical over 10 bases. The V gene's germline CDR1 is LNHDA and CDR2 SQIVND (reference sequence). Unmatched junction bases numbered 1, after V lost 3 bases and J lost 6 bases. The CDR3 sequence is 13 residues long.

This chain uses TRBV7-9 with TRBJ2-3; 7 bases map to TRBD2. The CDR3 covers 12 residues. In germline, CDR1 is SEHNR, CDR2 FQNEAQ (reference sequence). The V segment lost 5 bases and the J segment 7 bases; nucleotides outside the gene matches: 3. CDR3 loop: CASSQLANTQYF. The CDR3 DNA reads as TGTGCCAGCAGCCAACTAGCGAATACGCAGTATTTT.